The present entry profiles one TCR beta chain with its context. The data were obtained in a study of T cell repertoires in cytomegalovirus infection. The germline V and J ends were trimmed by 6 bases and 0 bases, with 12 bases remaining between them. The CDR3 extends over 15 amino acids. Germline lookup yields CDR1 SQVTM and CDR2 ANQGSEA. TCRdb redid the calling of the reads with MiXCR, one entry per CDR3 protein. In the table there are about 180,000 distinct CDR3 sequences, roughly 14% of which are singletons. The sample comprised PBMCs. The receptor's source is a human donor in good health (CMV status not recorded). Some clones in this sample may be carry-over from other donors' samples. V is TRBV29-1 and J is TRBJ2-6; a possible D gene is TRBD2 (7 bases). The CDR3 sequence is CSVRGGSSGANVLTF. CDR3 bases: TGCAGCGTAAGGGGGGGTAGCTCTGGGGCCAACGTCCTGACTTTC.